Below are 28 T cell receptor beta chains sequenced from a single sample in a study of cytomegalovirus exposure and HLA in healthy donors. Use of 60 Vbeta and 13 Jbeta primers characterized the PCR. Method: immunoSEQ multiplex PCR; TCRdb's copy keeps in-frame clones and lacks some. The repertoire shows some 40,000 clones; the top ten hold under 4.5%. The sample taken for sequencing was PBMCs. Receptors originate from a male donor in good health and CMV-seronegative.

This chain links TRBV4-2 with TRBJ1-4; no firm D call. Deletions cut 0 bases from V and 4 bases from J, with 6 bases between. This CDR3 spans 14 amino acids. Germline values: CDR1 LGHNA, CDR2 YNFKEQ. The CDR3 loop reads CASSQEALNEKLFF. The CDR3 DNA reads TGTGCCAGCAGCCAAGAGGCCCTTAATGAAAAACTGTTTTTT.

V is TRBV5-4 and J is TRBJ2-1; 10 positions match TRBD1. V was clipped by 2 bases and J by 9 bases; unmatched bases: 5. The CDR3 sequence is 14 residues long. The germline V gene has CDR1 SGHNT and CDR2 YYREEE (reference sequence). The CDR3 loop is CASSFGQGGSEQFF. DNA of the CDR3: TGTGCCAGCAGCTTCGGACAGGGGGGTAGTGAGCAGTTCTTC. The variable domain in full, completed from reference TRBV5-4 and TRBJ2-1, reads ETGVTQSPTHLIKTRGQQVTLRCSSQSGHNTVSWYQQALGQGPQFIFQYYREEENGRGNFPPRFSGLQFPNYSSELNVNALELDDSALYLCASSFGQGGSEQFFGPGTRLTVL.

The V call is TRBV4-1, the J call TRBJ2-7; 7 bases agree with TRBD1. V was pared by 4 bases and J by 5 bases, with 11 bases of the junction left unmatched. Looked up from germline, CDR1 is MGHRA and CDR2 is YSYEKL. CDR3 length: 15 residues. The CDR3, as DNA: TGCGCCAGCAGCCTTCGACAGGGAGCGGTCCACGAGCAGTACTTC. Translated: CASSLRQGAVHEQYF.

V and J are TRBV5-1 and TRBJ2-5, with 9 bases fitting TRBD1. Gene TRBJ2-7 matches the end of the DNA better, so the J call may be wrong. CDR1 is SGHRS and CDR2 is YFSETQ in the germline V gene. The CDR3 spans 16 residues. CDR3 nucleotides: TGCGCCAGCAGCCGACCGGGACAGGGTAGTTCCTACGAGCAGTACTTC. Translated, it gives CASSRPGQGSSYEQYF.

V and J are TRBV19 and TRBJ2-1; D gene unclear. The V end lost 5 bases, the J end lost 3 bases, and 8 bases lay between the germline ends. Germline CDR1 is LNHDA and CDR2 is SQIVND (reference sequence). The CDR3 has 13 residues. The DNA of the CDR3 is TGTGCCAGTAGTCCCCAGCGCTACAATGAGCAGTTCTTC. Encoded protein: CASSPQRYNEQFF. The full variable domain, with the rest looked up from reference TRBV19 and TRBJ2-1, is DGGITQSPKYLFRKEGQNVTLSCEQNLNHDAMYWYRQDPGQGLRLIYYSQIVNDFQKGDIAEGYSVSREKKESFPLTVTSAQKNPTAFYLCASSPQRYNEQFFGPGTRLTVL.

The rearrangement joins TRBV7-9 to TRBJ2-5, with TRBD1 identical over 7 bases. Germline trimming cut 1 base from V and 7 bases from J; bases unmatched to any gene: 12. There are 16 residues in the CDR3. Germline assignment: CDR1 SEHNR and CDR2 FQNEAQ (reference sequence). The CDR3 nucleotides are TGTGCCAGCAGCTTAGATGGACAGGCGACGTTCGGGACCCAGTACTTC. Translating it yields CASSLDGQATFGTQYF.

This rearrangement joins TRBV5-4 to TRBJ2-1; tentatively, D is TRBD1 (5 bases). Per the germline V gene, CDR1 is SGHNT and CDR2 is YYREEE (reference sequence). Trimming removed 5 bases at V and 4 bases at J, with 10 bases between. This CDR3 spans 13 amino acids. The CDR3 region has the DNA TGTGCCAGCAGATATGACAGTTACAATGAGCAGTTCTTC. This gives the protein CASRYDSYNEQFF.

The chain uses TRBV7-8 and TRBJ2-5, with a weak D call TRBD2 (5 bases). The CDR3 sequence is 14 residues long. Trimming took off 6 bases at V and 6 bases at J, with 17 bases between the two ends. Germline V gives CDR1 SGHVS, CDR2 FQNEAQ. CDR3 region: CASRVTPIGKTQYF. The CDR3 DNA is TGTGCCAGCAGAGTGACCCCGATCGGGAAGACCCAGTACTTC. Combining the CDR3 with reference TRBV7-8 and TRBJ2-5 gives the whole variable domain GAGVSQSPRYKVAKRGQDVALRCDPISGHVSLFWYQQALGQGPEFLTYFQNEAQLDKSGLPSDRFFAERPEGSVSTLKIQRTQQEDSAVYLCASRVTPIGKTQYFGPGTRLLVL.

This rearrangement joins TRBV11-2 to TRBJ1-1; D is undetermined. Germline CDR1 SGHAT, CDR2 FQNNGV. V lost 0 bases and J 5 bases, leaving 4 bases between the germline ends. This CDR3 is 12 amino acids long. CDR3: CASSLDQTEAFF. The CDR3 DNA sequence: TGTGCCAGCAGCTTAGATCAAACTGAAGCTTTCTTT.

The chain joins TRBV18 to TRBJ1-5; maybe TRBD1 (6 bases). Looked up from germline, CDR1 is KGHSH and CDR2 is LQKENI. CDR3 length: 13 residues. The V end lost 6 bases, the J end lost 5 bases, and 11 bases lay between the germline ends. The CDR3 DNA follows: TGTGCCAGCTCCCCGGACAGCTATCAGCCCCAGCATTTT. Protein: CASSPDSYQPQHF. Full variable domain (rest looked up from reference TRBV18 and TRBJ1-5): NAGVMQNPRHLVRRRGQEARLRCSPMKGHSHVYWYRQLPEEGLKFMVYLQKENIIDESGMPKERFSAEFPKEGPSILRIQQVVRGDSAAYFCASSPDSYQPQHFGDGTRLSIL.

This chain connects TRBV29-1 to TRBJ2-6, with 8 bases fitting TRBD1. Germline-derived CDR1 and CDR2 are SQVTM and ANQGSEA. V shed 6 bases, J shed 0 bases, and the junction held 7 bases outside the gene matches. The CDR3 loop spans 16 amino acids. CDR3 region: CSVTRTGLSGANVLTF. The CDR3 DNA follows: TGCAGCGTAACACGGACAGGGCTCTCTGGGGCCAACGTCCTGACTTTC.

CDR3 DNA sequence: TGCGCCAGCAGCTTGGGCTCCAGGGACACTGAAGCTTTCTTT. It translates to CASSLGSRDTEAFF. The chain couples TRBV5-1 to TRBJ1-1; tentatively, D is TRBD1 (5 bases). CDR1 and CDR2 (germline): SGHRS, YFSETQ. V was clipped by 0 bases and J by 3 bases, with 9 bases between them. There are 14 residues in the CDR3.

The CDR3: CASSLGLAGTGETQYF. CDR3 in DNA: TGCGCCAGCAGCTTGGGGCTAGCGGGGACGGGTGAGACCCAGTACTTC. The chain has TRBV5-1 and TRBJ2-5, with 9 bases aligning to TRBD2. Germline CDR1 is SGHRS and CDR2 is YFSETQ. V lost 0 bases, J lost 5 bases, and 8 bases stayed unmatched. This CDR3 has 16 residues.

CDR3 nucleotide sequence: TGCGCCAGCAGCCAAAGGACTAGCGGGGCAGGGGAGCAGTACTTC. Its translation is CASSQRTSGAGEQYF. The chain uses TRBV4-1 and TRBJ2-5; 12 positions match TRBD2. Germline CDR1 reads MGHRA; CDR2 reads YSYEKL. The trim removed 2 bases at V and 11 bases at J, leaving 9 bases unmatched. The CDR3 consists of 15 residues.

The gene calls are TRBV30 and TRBJ2-7; tentative D call: TRBD2 (5 bases). Trimming removed 0 bases at V and 7 bases at J, with 13 bases between. Germline CDR1 is GTSNPN and CDR2 is SVGIG (reference sequence). The CDR3 sequence is 13 residues long. The CDR3 protein is CAWSVLGSGEQYF. The DNA for the CDR3 is TGTGCCTGGAGTGTACTAGGGTCTGGGGAGCAGTACTTC.

The CDR3 nucleotides read TGCGCCAGCAGCCAAGTTCTAGCGGGGTCTGAAGAGACCCAGTACTTC. Protein product: CASSQVLAGSEETQYF. The V call is TRBV4-1, the J call TRBJ2-5; TRBD2 aligns across 9 bases. Per germline, CDR1 MGHRA and CDR2 YSYEKL. The CDR3 runs to 16 residues. The V gene end was trimmed by 1 base and the J gene end by 3 bases; junction bases not matched to a gene: 6.

The chain carries TRBV30 and TRBJ2-3; D may be TRBD2 (5 bases). Trimming stripped 5 bases from V and 1 base from J, with 13 bases between. Germline V lookup: CDR1 GTSNPN, CDR2 SVGIG (reference sequence). This CDR3 is 14 amino acids long. For the CDR3, the DNA is TGTGCCTGGGGCGGGCTGGGCGGCACAGATACGCAGTATTTT. This translates into CAWGGLGGTDTQYF.

The V call is TRBV5-6, the J call TRBJ1-2; TRBD1 is a possible D gene (5 bases). In germline, CDR1 is SGHDT, CDR2 YYEEEE. V dropped 0 bases and J dropped 4 bases, with 16 bases sitting between them. This CDR3 spans 16 amino acids. CDR3 protein: CASSLDRWAYTYGYTF. DNA of the CDR3: TGTGCCAGCAGCTTGGACAGGTGGGCTTATACCTATGGCTACACCTTC. The full variable domain, rest sourced from reference TRBV5-6 and TRBJ1-2, is DAGVTQSPTHLIKTRGQQVTLRCSPKSGHDTVSWYQQALGQGPQFIFQYYEEEERQRGNFPDRFSGHQFPNYSSELNVNALLLGDSALYLCASSLDRWAYTYGYTFGSGTRLTVV.

In nucleotides, the CDR3 is TGTGCCAGCAGTTATACGGACAGTAACTATGGCTACACCTTC. Translating it yields CASSYTDSNYGYTF. V is TRBV5-6 and J is TRBJ1-2; maybe TRBD1 (6 bases). The V end lost 5 bases, the J end lost 1 base, and 12 bases lay between the germline ends. The CDR3 has 14 residues. Germline V lookup: CDR1 SGHDT, CDR2 YYEEEE.

The rearrangement uses TRBV11-2 and TRBJ2-3; possible D gene TRBD2, 5 bases. Germline V lookup: CDR1 SGHAT, CDR2 FQNNGV. The CDR3 extends over 13 amino acids. V was clipped by 2 bases and J by 3 bases, with 6 bases between them. The CDR3: CASSLTSTDTQYF. As DNA, the CDR3 is TGTGCCAGCAGCTTAACTAGTACAGATACGCAGTATTTT.

The chain uses TRBV18 and TRBJ1-6; D is uncertain. Germline CDR1 reads KGHSH; CDR2 reads LQKENI. Between the trimmed V and J ends, which lost 0 bases and 2 bases, there was a span of 8 bases. CDR3 length: 16 amino acids. The CDR3 loop is CASSPPSRAYNSPLHF. The CDR3 DNA follows: TGTGCCAGCTCACCACCTTCCCGAGCCTATAATTCACCCCTCCACTTT.

V and J are TRBV6-5 and TRBJ2-2; 7 bases are shared with TRBD1. V was clipped by 7 bases and J by 3 bases; unmatched bases: 8. Germline CDR1 and CDR2: MNHEY and SVGAGI. This CDR3 is 15 amino acids long. The CDR3 DNA follows: TGTGCCAGCACCCCTCAGGGGGAGTACACCGGGGAGCTGTTTTTT. The encoded protein is CASTPQGEYTGELFF.

This rearrangement joins TRBV28 to TRBJ1-4; TRBD1 matches at 12 bases. CDR1 is MDHEN, CDR2 SYDVKM, per germline. This CDR3 has 17 residues. Trimming at V came to 8 bases and at J to 8 bases, leaving 15 bases not matched to a gene. CDR3 DNA: TGTGCCAGCCAAGCAACGGGACAGGGGGCGCTGGGGGAAAAACTGTTTTTT. It encodes CASQATGQGALGEKLFF. Full variable domain (rest looked up from reference TRBV28 and TRBJ1-4): DVKVTQSSRYLVKRTGEKVFLECVQDMDHENMFWYRQDPGLGLRLIYFSYDVKMKEKGDIPEGYSVSREKKERFSLILESASTNQTSMYLCASQATGQGALGEKLFFGSGTQLSVL.

The chain has TRBV2 and TRBJ1-2, with TRBD1 matching 7 bases. V was clipped by 5 bases and J by 5 bases; unmatched bases: 8. Looked up from germline, CDR1 is SNHLY and CDR2 is FYNNEI. The CDR3 sequence is 14 residues long. CDR3 residues: CASSKEGQAYGYTF. The CDR3 coding sequence is TGTGCCAGCAGTAAAGAAGGACAGGCATATGGCTACACCTTC.

V and J are TRBV6-6 and TRBJ2-5; weak D call: TRBD2 (5 bases). The DNA end lines up better with TRBJ2-7; the J call may be wrong. Per germline, CDR1 MNHNY and CDR2 SVGAGI (reference sequence). This CDR3 has 12 amino acids. As DNA, the CDR3 is TGTGCCAGCAGGGCGACTACTTACGAGCAGTACTTC. Residues: CASRATTYEQYF.

This chain connects TRBV7-9 to TRBJ2-1, with D uncertain. Germline CDR1 is SEHNR and CDR2 is FQNEAQ (reference sequence). The V end lost 5 bases, the J end lost 8 bases, and 16 bases lay between the germline ends. CDR3 length equals 14 residues. DNA of the CDR3: TGTGCCAGCAGCGAGCAGGCTACTCCTCATGAGCAGTTCTTC. Translated, it gives CASSEQATPHEQFF.

The rearrangement links TRBV5-4 to TRBJ1-1, with 9 positions matching TRBD1. This CDR3 has 16 residues. The germline V gene encodes CDR1 SGHNT and CDR2 YYREEE (reference sequence). The V and J ends lost 0 bases and 4 bases, in that order; junction bases with no gene match: 7. The CDR3 sequence: CASSLGGQGLFTEAFF. The DNA for the CDR3 is TGTGCCAGCAGCTTGGGGGGACAGGGACTCTTCACTGAAGCTTTCTTT.

J is TRBJ1-6 and V is TRBV7-9; maybe TRBD1 (5 bases). Per the germline V gene, CDR1 is SEHNR and CDR2 is FQNEAQ (reference sequence). The V end lost 7 bases, the J end lost 2 bases, and 12 bases lay between the germline ends. CDR3 length equals 15 residues. CDR3 amino acids: CASINPGAYNSPLHF. CDR3 bases: TGTGCCAGCATCAACCCGGGGGCCTATAATTCACCCCTCCACTTT.